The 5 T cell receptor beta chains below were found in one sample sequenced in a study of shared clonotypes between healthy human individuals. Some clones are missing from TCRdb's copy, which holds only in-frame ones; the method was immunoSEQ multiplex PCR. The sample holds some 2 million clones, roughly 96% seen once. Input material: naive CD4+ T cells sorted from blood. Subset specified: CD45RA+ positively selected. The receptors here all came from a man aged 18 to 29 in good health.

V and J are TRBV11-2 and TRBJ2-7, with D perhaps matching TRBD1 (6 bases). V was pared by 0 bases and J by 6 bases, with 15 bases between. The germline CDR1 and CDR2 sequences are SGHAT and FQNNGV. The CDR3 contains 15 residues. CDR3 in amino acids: CASSLDRTTGSEQYF. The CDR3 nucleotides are TGTGCCAGCAGCTTAGATCGGACCACAGGGAGCGAGCAGTACTTC.

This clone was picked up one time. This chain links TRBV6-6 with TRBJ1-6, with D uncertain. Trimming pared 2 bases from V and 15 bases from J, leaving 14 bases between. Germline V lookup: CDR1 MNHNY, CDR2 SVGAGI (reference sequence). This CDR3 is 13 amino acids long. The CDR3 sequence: CASSYTSPLVLHF. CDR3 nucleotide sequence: TGTGCCAGCAGTTACACGTCTCCATTAGTCCTCCACTTT.

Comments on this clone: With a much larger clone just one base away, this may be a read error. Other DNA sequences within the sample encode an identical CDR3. The DNA for the CDR3 is TGTGCCAGCAGCAGGAACACTGAAGCTTTCTTT. It yields the protein CASSRNTEAFF. V gene TRBV6-5 combines with J gene TRBJ1-1; D gene unclear. Germline V gene data show CDR1 as MNHEY and CDR2 as SVGAGI. Trimming shortened V by 6 bases and J by 1 base, and 3 bases separated the two germline ends. The CDR3 extends over 11 amino acids.

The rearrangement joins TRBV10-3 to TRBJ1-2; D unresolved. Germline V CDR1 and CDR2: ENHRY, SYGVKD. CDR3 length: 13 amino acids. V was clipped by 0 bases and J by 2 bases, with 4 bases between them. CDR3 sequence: CAISESPNYGYTF. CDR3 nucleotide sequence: TGTGCCATCAGTGAGTCGCCGAACTATGGCTACACCTTC.

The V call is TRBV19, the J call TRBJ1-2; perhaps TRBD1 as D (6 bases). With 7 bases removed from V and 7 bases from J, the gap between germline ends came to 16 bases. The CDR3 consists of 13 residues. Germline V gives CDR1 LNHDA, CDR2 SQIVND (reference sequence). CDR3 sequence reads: CASITGGASGYTF. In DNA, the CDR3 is TGTGCCAGTATAACTGGGGGCGCCTCTGGCTACACCTTC.